These T cell receptor beta chains were read from a single sample in a study of T-cell memory formation after mild COVID-19. Via MiXCR, TCRdb re-called the 5' RACE reads, giving one row per CDR3 protein. The sample includes hundreds of thousands of distinct CDR3 sequences, roughly 20% of them seen just once. Sequenced: PBMCs or a T cell subset sorted from them (not recorded which). The receptors were gathered from an adult woman who had mild COVID-19 (a few samples of this study predate the infection). Cell type and time point are not known. Each CDR3 is given with its conserved first and last residue. Fields, in order: D gene, V gene, J gene, clone size, CDR3 DNA, CDR3 protein. The D gene is left open where the match is weak. Not all rows give a size; the values are once, few, many and, for expanded clones, a class.

-	TRBV30	TRBJ1-1	few	TGTGCCTGGACACTGAACACTGAAGCTTTCTTT	CAWTLNTEAFF
-	TRBV15	TRBJ2-2	few	TGTGCCACCAGCAGAGTGTTTGGGGGAAGAGGGTCCACCGGGGAGCTGTTTTTT	CATSRVFGGRGSTGELFF
TRBD1	TRBV11-2	TRBJ1-1	-	TGTGCCAGCAGCTCCCCGATCGGGACAGGGTATGGCACTGAAGCTTTCTTT	CASSSPIGTGYGTEAFF
-	TRBV5-4	TRBJ1-1	many	TGTGCCAGCAGCTTGGAAGAAGTTATGGCGCCGGGGTTGGTAGGGGCCGCAGTTGAAGCTTTCTTT	CASSLEEVMAPGLVGAAVEAFF
TRBD2	TRBV9	TRBJ2-7	few	TGTGCCAGCAGCGCCTCCTTAGCGGGGGGGCGGAACGAGCAGTACTTC	CASSASLAGGRNEQYF
-	TRBV6-5	TRBJ1-2	few	TGTGCCAGCAGTTACTCAGACCGATATGGCTACACCTTC	CASSYSDRYGYTF
TRBD2	TRBV5-1	TRBJ2-1	-	TGCGCCAGCAGTCCTAGAATACTAGCGGGGGGCGATGAGCAGTTCTTC	CASSPRILAGGDEQFF
TRBD1	TRBV20-1	TRBJ1-1	-	TGCAGTGCTAGAGCCCCGGGACAGGGGAACACTGAAGCTTTCTTT	CSARAPGQGNTEAFF
-	TRBV30	TRBJ1-1	-	TGTGCCTGGAGTGAACTTCTCGGTCATTATGCTTTCTTT	CAWSELLGHYAFF
-	TRBV4-2	TRBJ2-4	few	TGTGCCAGCAGCCAAGATAGAGGGAGACTCAACATTCAGTACTTC	CASSQDRGRLNIQYF
-	TRBV20-1	TRBJ1-2	many	TGCAGTGCTAGGGGGGGCCCTTCTAACTATGGCTACACCTTC	CSARGGPSNYGYTF
TRBD1	TRBV30	TRBJ1-1	few	TGTGCCTGGAGTGAGCTCGACAGGGAAAAGAACACTGAAGCTTTCTTT	CAWSELDREKNTEAFF
-	TRBV20-1	TRBJ1-1	-	TGCAGCGAAAGTGACAGGTTTTTAACTGAAGCTTTCTTT	CSESDRFLTEAFF
-	TRBV3-1	TRBJ1-2	few	TGTGCCAGCAGCCAAGATCCGCAGGTTTACTATGGCTACACCTTC	CASSQDPQVYYGYTF
-	TRBV7-2	TRBJ2-7	-	TGTGCCAGCAGCGCTCAAGTCTTGACCGGCGGGTCCGAGCAGTACTTC	CASSAQVLTGGSEQYF
TRBD1	TRBV20-1	TRBJ1-2	-	TGCAGTGCTAGAACCGCCGGACAGGGGGCCGGAGGCTACACCTTC	CSARTAGQGAGGYTF
TRBD2	TRBV6-5	TRBJ2-1	few	TGTGCCAGCAGCATAAGACTAGCGGGAGTTTTTGAGCAGTTCTTC	CASSIRLAGVFEQFF
TRBD2	TRBV5-1	TRBJ2-3	-	TGCGCCAGCAGCTTGGATCGGCGGGGGGGCGAGACAGATACGCAGTATTTT	CASSLDRRGGETDTQYF
TRBD2	TRBV7-9	TRBJ2-7	few	TGTGCCAGCAGCGCCCCGACTAGCGGGGGAATACACGAGCAGTACTTC	CASSAPTSGGIHEQYF
-	TRBV15	TRBJ1-5	-	TGTGCCACCAGCTTAAGTAGGGTCTATCAGCCCCAGCATTTT	CATSLSRVYQPQHF
TRBD1	TRBV10-3	TRBJ1-3	once	TGTGCCATCAGTATTGGGACAGGAGGAAACACCATATATTTT	CAISIGTGGNTIYF
TRBD2	TRBV9	TRBJ2-1	-	TGTGCCAGCAGCCAAGCCGGACTAGCGGACTACAATGAGCAGTTCTTC	CASSQAGLADYNEQFF
-	TRBV5-1	TRBJ2-3	few	TGCGCCAGCAGCTCCCGACTCGGATCAGATACGCAGTATTTT	CASSSRLGSDTQYF
-	TRBV9	TRBJ2-1	few	TGTGCCAGCAGCCCCAGGGTGGCCGGGGGTAACAATGAGCAGTTCTTC	CASSPRVAGGNNEQFF
-	TRBV7-9	TRBJ2-1	-	TGTGCCAGCAGCTCCGGGTCGGCCTACAATGAGCAGTTCTTC	CASSSGSAYNEQFF
-	TRBV3-1	TRBJ1-2	few	TGTGCCAGCAGCCCGCTGGGGGGACTTCACTATGGCTACACCTTC	CASSPLGGLHYGYTF
-	TRBV7-7	TRBJ2-2	-	TGTGCTAGCAGCGCGGGACCGTCGGGCACCGGGGAGCTGTTTTTT	CASSAGPSGTGELFF
-	TRBV5-1	TRBJ1-1	-	TGCGCCAGCAGCTTGGGCCCGGGGGTAAGCACTGAAGCTTTCTTT	CASSLGPGVSTEAFF
-	TRBV11-2	TRBJ2-2	many	TGTGCCAGCAGCTTAGACAACACCGGGGAGCTGTTTTTT	CASSLDNTGELFF
TRBD2	TRBV19	TRBJ2-1	few	TGTGCCAGTAGTATGGGAAGCGGGAGTATCAACAATGAGCAGTTCTTC	CASSMGSGSINNEQFF